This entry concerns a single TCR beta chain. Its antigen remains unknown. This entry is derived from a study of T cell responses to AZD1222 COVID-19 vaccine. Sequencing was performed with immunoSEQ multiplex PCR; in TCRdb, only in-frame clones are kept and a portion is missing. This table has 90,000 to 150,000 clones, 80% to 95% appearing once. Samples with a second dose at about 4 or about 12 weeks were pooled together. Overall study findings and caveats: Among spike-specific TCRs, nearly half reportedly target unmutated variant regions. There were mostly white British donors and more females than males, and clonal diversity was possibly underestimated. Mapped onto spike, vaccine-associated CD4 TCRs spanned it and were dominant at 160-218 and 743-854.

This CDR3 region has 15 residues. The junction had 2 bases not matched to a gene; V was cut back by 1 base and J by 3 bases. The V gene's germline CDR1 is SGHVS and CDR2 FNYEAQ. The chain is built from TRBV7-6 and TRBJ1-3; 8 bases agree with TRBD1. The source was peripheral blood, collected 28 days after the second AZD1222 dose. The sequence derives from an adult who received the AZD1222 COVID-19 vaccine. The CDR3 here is CASSLGGQVGNTIYF. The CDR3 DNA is TGTGCCAGCAGCTTAGGGGGACAGGTTGGAAACACCATATATTTT.